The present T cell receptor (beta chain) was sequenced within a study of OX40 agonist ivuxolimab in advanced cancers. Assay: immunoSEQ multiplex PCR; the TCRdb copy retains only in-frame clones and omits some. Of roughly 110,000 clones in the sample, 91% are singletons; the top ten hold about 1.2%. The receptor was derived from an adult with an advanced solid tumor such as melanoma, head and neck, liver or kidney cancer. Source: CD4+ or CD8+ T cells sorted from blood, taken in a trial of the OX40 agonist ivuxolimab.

CDR3 sequence: CASSYDRSDTEAFF. As DNA, the CDR3 is TGTGCCAGCAGCTATGACAGATCAGACACTGAAGCTTTCTTT. The V gene is TRBV5-4, the J gene TRBJ1-1; possible D gene TRBD1, 5 bases. The CDR3 totals 14 residues. V was clipped by 3 bases and J by 3 bases, with 12 bases between them. The germline V gene encodes CDR1 SGHNT and CDR2 YYREEE (reference sequence).